Sequencing of this T cell receptor (beta chain) was carried out in a study of follicular helper T cells after annual influenza vaccination. Time point denoted: 2014-2015 season, pre-vaccination. Adults received seasonal inactivated influenza vaccine, with sorted blood CD4 subsets sequenced before and after. Excluded were substance abuse, HIV/AIDS, active cancer, immunomodulatory drugs and active illness. The data were produced by immunoSEQ multiplex PCR, yet TCRdb's version contains in-frame clones alone and is incomplete. The table records 7,500 to 8,500 clones, around four fifths of them present only once. The junction had 10 bases not matched to a gene; V was cut back by 6 bases and J by 5 bases. The germline gives CDR1 SNHLY, CDR2 FYNNEI. CDR3 length equals 15 residues.

Source: CXCR5+ CD38- circulating T follicular helper cells from blood, taken on the day of influenza vaccination. The subset is: circulating Tfh, non-naive CD4+CXCR5+PD-1+ (ICOS+CD38+ or ICOS-CD38-). The chain uses TRBV2 and TRBJ2-5; 9 bases map to TRBD2. The sequence was obtained from an adult who received the influenza vaccine. The CDR3 sequence is CASSATGTSRETQYF. CDR3 DNA: TGTGCCAGCAGCGCAACCGGGACTAGCAGGGAGACCCAGTACTTC.